This T cell receptor (beta chain) is from a study of circulating and synovial CD4+ cells in juvenile arthritis. About this clone itself: Its target is not known.

Overall study results and limits: T cell genome counts differed by at least an order of magnitude between CPL and CD4 samples.

Trimming cost V 6 bases and J 3 bases; bases outside gene matches: 6. CDR1 is MNHNY and CDR2 is SVGAGI in the germline V gene (reference sequence). This CDR3 spans 15 amino acids. Only in-frame clones appear in the TCRdb table, and some are missing; sequencing was by immunoSEQ multiplex PCR. This sample has about 30,000 clones, with about 93% found just once. Sequenced input: CD4+ T cells from blood. The gene calls are TRBV6-6 and TRBJ2-7; 12 positions agree with TRBD2. The source is a human donor with juvenile idiopathic arthritis. The CDR3 nucleotides are TGTGCCAGCAGCCCTAGCGGGAGGGCCAACTACGAGCAGTACTTC. Translating it yields CASSPSGRANYEQYF.